Listed below are T cell receptor beta chains from one sample, sequenced in a study of neurological immune-mediated disorders. TCRdb re-derived calls from the 5' RACE reads in MiXCR, one entry per CDR3 protein. Of tens of thousands of distinct CDR3 sequences listed, around 3.9% are singletons. The sequencing input was PBMCs. These receptors were collected from a man aged 25-40 years with multiple sclerosis. CDR3s include the opening cysteine and the closing phenylalanine or tryptophan. D genes are given only for firm matches. Clone size is shown for a subset of rows, as once, few, many or a class of expanded clone.

CDR3 protein,CDR3 DNA,J gene,CDR3 length,D gene,V gene,clone size
CASSVETGSYEQYF,TGTGCCAGCAGTGTCGAGACAGGGTCCTACGAGCAGTACTTC,TRBJ2-7,14,TRBD1,TRBV6-1,many
CSVESRDSLKNIQYF,TGCAGCGTTGAAAGCCGGGACAGTCTTAAAAACATTCAGTACTTC,TRBJ2-4,15,TRBD1,TRBV29-1,many
CASSQVMGARYLFF,TGCGCCAGCAGCCAAGTCATGGGCGCGAGGTATCTGTTTTTT,TRBJ1-4,14,NA,TRBV4-1,many
CSAREPRGGQDEQFF,TGCAGTGCTAGAGAACCTCGGGGGGGCCAGGATGAGCAGTTCTTC,TRBJ2-1,15,TRBD2,TRBV20-1,many
CASSKTGFNNSPLHF,TGCGCCAGCAGCAAGACAGGTTTTAATAATTCACCCCTCCACTTT,TRBJ1-6,15,NA,TRBV5-1,many
CASSLEGQFYGYTF,TGTGCCAGCAGCTTGGAGGGACAGTTCTATGGCTACACCTTC,TRBJ1-2,14,TRBD1,TRBV5-5,few
CASSEPATDTQYF,TGTGCCAGCAGTGAACCGGCCACAGATACGCAGTATTTT,TRBJ2-3,13,NA,TRBV6-1,many
CSVGVLAGGLDEQYF,TGCAGCGTTGGTGTCCTAGCGGGGGGGCTCGACGAGCAGTACTTC,TRBJ2-7,15,TRBD2,TRBV29-1,many
CATTPSREQYF,TGTGCCACCACCCCCTCCCGCGAGCAGTACTTC,TRBJ2-7,11,NA,TRBV28,NA
CASSQESGRAYEQYF,TGCGCCAGCAGCCAGGAGTCAGGGAGGGCTTACGAGCAGTACTTC,TRBJ2-7,15,TRBD2,TRBV4-1,many
CASSQGNEQYF,TGCGCCAGCAGCCAAGGAAACGAGCAGTACTTC,TRBJ2-7,11,NA,TRBV4-3,many
CSASHPGQLNYGYTF,TGCAGTGCTAGCCATCCGGGACAGTTAAACTATGGCTACACCTTC,TRBJ1-2,15,TRBD1,TRBV20-1,many
CSAGQVVYEQYF,TGCAGCGCAGGACAGGTGGTTTACGAGCAGTACTTC,TRBJ2-7,12,TRBD1,TRBV29-1,many
CASSQDISNSPLHF,TGCGCCAGCAGCCAAGATATAAGCAATTCACCCCTCCACTTT,TRBJ1-6,14,NA,TRBV4-3,many
CASSRQGTDYEQYF,TGTGCCAGCAGCAGACAGGGAACGGACTACGAGCAGTACTTC,TRBJ2-7,14,TRBD1,TRBV7-8,many
CSALPGTGARGEAFF,TGCAGTGCTCTACCCGGGACAGGGGCTCGGGGTGAAGCTTTCTTT,TRBJ1-1,15,TRBD1,TRBV20-1,many
CASSGTVLLSGANVLTF,TGTGCCAGCAGCGGGACAGTTCTCCTCTCTGGGGCCAACGTCCTGACTTTC,TRBJ2-6,17,TRBD1,TRBV12-3/TRBV12-4,many
CASSLDRSETQYF,TGCGCCAGCAGCTTGGACCGGTCGGAGACCCAGTACTTC,TRBJ2-5,13,NA,TRBV5-1,many
CASSRTRDTGELFF,TGTGCCAGCAGCCGGACTAGAGACACCGGGGAGCTGTTTTTT,TRBJ2-2,14,TRBD2,TRBV9,NA
CASSLTGQQETQYF,TGCGCCAGCAGCCTGACAGGGCAGCAAGAGACCCAGTACTTC,TRBJ2-5,14,TRBD1,TRBV5-1,many
CASSFRRIDSYNEQFF,TGTGCCAGCAGCTTCCGGAGAATAGACTCCTACAATGAGCAGTTCTTC,TRBJ2-1,16,NA,TRBV5-4,many
CSALEGGLGNQPQNF,TGCAGCGCACTGGAGGGAGGATTAGGCAATCAGCCCCAGAATTTT,TRBJ1-5,15,NA,TRBV29-1,many
CASSLLALLQETQYF,TGTGCCAGCAGCTTACTAGCACTACTGCAAGAGACCCAGTACTTC,TRBJ2-5,15,NA,TRBV7-9,many
CASSPFKTGFQQYF,TGTGCCAGCAGCCCATTCAAAACAGGGTTTCAGCAGTACTTC,TRBJ2-7,14,NA,TRBV14,many
CSAPALSSTDTQYF,TGCAGTGCTCCCGCCCTTTCTAGCACAGATACGCAGTATTTT,TRBJ2-3,14,NA,TRBV20-1,NA
CASSLDLGPPDTQYF,TGTGCCAGCAGCTTAGATTTGGGGCCCCCAGATACGCAGTATTTT,TRBJ2-3,15,NA,TRBV11-2,few
CASSYVPAYNEQFF,TGTGCCAGCAGTTACGTCCCAGCGTACAATGAGCAGTTCTTC,TRBJ2-1,14,NA,TRBV6-2/TRBV6-3,many
CASSQDSGTYNSPLHF,TGCGCCAGCAGCCAAGATTCCGGGACCTATAATTCACCCCTCCACTTT,TRBJ1-6,16,NA,TRBV4-1,many
CASSPIRETSGNNEQFF,TGTGCCAGCAGCCCGATACGGGAGACTAGCGGGAACAATGAGCAGTTCTTC,TRBJ2-1,17,TRBD2,TRBV14,many
CASRGRDEQYF,TGTGCCAGCAGGGGACGGGACGAGCAGTACTTC,TRBJ2-7,11,NA,TRBV12-3/TRBV12-4,many
CASSQEDVGRGGYTF,TGCGCCAGCAGCCAAGAAGATGTTGGCCGTGGTGGCTACACCTTC,TRBJ1-2,15,NA,TRBV4-3,many
CAISTRKDQPQNF,TGTGCCATCAGTACACGGAAAGATCAGCCCCAGAATTTT,TRBJ1-5,13,NA,TRBV10-3,NA